This T cell receptor (beta chain) originates from a study of cytomegalovirus exposure and HLA in healthy donors. Overall study findings and caveats: A later analysis appeared to link common viral pathogens to several of the most significant clusters. In vitro work confirmed that a few CMV-associated chains recognize CMV antigens.

Comments on this clone: The antigen is unknown.

V dropped 5 bases and J dropped 5 bases, with 16 bases sitting between them. The CDR3 length is 14 residues. The V gene's germline CDR1 is MNHEY and CDR2 SMNVEV (reference sequence). Use of 60 Vbeta and 13 Jbeta primers characterized the PCR. Generated by immunoSEQ multiplex PCR, the TCRdb table keeps only in-frame clones and is missing some. In the table there are over 150,000 clones, under 90% of which are singletons. Sample: PBMCs. This clonotype was obtained from a young man in good health and CMV-seronegative. V and J are TRBV27 and TRBJ2-7; D might be TRBD2 (5 bases). The CDR3 loop is CASSHRRVVDEQYF. CDR3 in DNA: TGTGCCAGCAGTCATCGGCGGGTCGTGGACGAGCAGTACTTC.